Included here is one TCR beta chain sequence, with context. As yet, its antigen is unknown. The data derive from a study of T cell responses to AZD1222 COVID-19 vaccine. Regarding the study as a whole: It was only after the peak T cell response that any repertoires were sampled. Females outnumbered males among donors, who were mostly white British; clonal diversity was possibly underestimated. Spike as a whole was targeted by vaccine-associated CD4 TCRs, dominant at 160-218 and 743-854.

Using immunoSEQ multiplex PCR, the repertoire was profiled, and TCRdb retains in-frame clones only, with some absent. The sample includes approximately 150,000 clones, over 75% of them seen just once. Per germline, CDR1 SGHRS and CDR2 YFSETQ. Trimming left V 2 bases short and J 1 base short, with 9 bases between. The CDR3 loop spans 14 amino acids. The sample was peripheral blood, taken 28 days after the second AZD1222 dose. The sequence came from an adult who received the AZD1222 COVID-19 vaccine. V and J are TRBV5-1 and TRBJ1-1, with unresolved D. The DNA of the CDR3 is TGCGCCAGCAGCTTCGGTGCGGCGAACACTGAAGCTTTCTTT. This sequence encodes CASSFGAANTEAFF.